These T cell receptor beta chains were read from a single sample in a study of blood T cell repertoires in COVID-19. Method: immunoSEQ multiplex PCR; TCRdb's copy keeps in-frame clones and lacks some. The sample holds around 230,000 clones, about nine tenths seen once. The sequencing sample was made of peripheral blood. All receptors derive from a man younger than 45 who had recovered from COVID-19. The CDR3 runs from the conserved cysteine through the conserved F or W. Fields, in order: J gene, D gene, clone size, V gene, CDR3 protein, CDR3 DNA. A D gene is named only where the DNA matches it firmly. A clone size is listed for some rows: how often the clone was seen (once, few, many), or a class if it is expanded.

J gene: TRBJ2-2; D gene: NA; clone size: NA; V gene: TRBV4-1; CDR3 protein: CASSPGGLNTGELFF; CDR3 DNA: TGCGCCAGCAGCCCGGGGGGCCTCAACACCGGGGAGCTGTTTTTT
J gene: TRBJ2-7; D gene: TRBD1; clone size: NA; V gene: TRBV11-2; CDR3 protein: CASSLDTGALGEQYF; CDR3 DNA: TGTGCCAGCAGCTTAGACACAGGGGCTCTCGGCGAGCAGTACTTC
J gene: TRBJ2-1; D gene: NA; clone size: NA; V gene: TRBV6-5; CDR3 protein: CASSYQPRAGGNEQFF; CDR3 DNA: TGTGCCAGCAGTTACCAGCCGAGGGCAGGGGGGAATGAGCAGTTCTTC
J gene: TRBJ2-7; D gene: NA; clone size: NA; V gene: TRBV5-6; CDR3 protein: CASSLQVGGYSYEQYF; CDR3 DNA: TGTGCCAGCAGCTTGCAGGTCGGGGGTTACTCCTACGAGCAGTACTTC
J gene: TRBJ2-5; D gene: TRBD2; clone size: NA; V gene: TRBV11-2; CDR3 protein: CASRPGLAGETQYF; CDR3 DNA: TGTGCCAGCAGGCCGGGACTAGCGGGAGAGACCCAGTACTTC
J gene: TRBJ2-7; D gene: NA; clone size: NA; V gene: TRBV20-1; CDR3 protein: CRVDSSYEQYF; CDR3 DNA: TGCAGAGTTGACAGCTCCTACGAGCAGTACTTC
J gene: TRBJ1-5; D gene: TRBD1; clone size: NA; V gene: TRBV6-5; CDR3 protein: CASSSGTGFYQPQHF; CDR3 DNA: TGTGCCAGCAGTTCCGGGACAGGGTTCTATCAGCCCCAGCATTTT
J gene: TRBJ2-1; D gene: TRBD2; clone size: NA; V gene: TRBV19; CDR3 protein: CASSIRGVSYNEQFF; CDR3 DNA: TGTGCCAGTAGTATCCGGGGGGTCTCCTACAATGAGCAGTTCTTC
J gene: TRBJ2-7; D gene: TRBD1; clone size: NA; V gene: TRBV5-1; CDR3 protein: CASSLGDSPFYEQYF; CDR3 DNA: TGCGCCAGCAGCTTGGGGGACAGCCCTTTCTACGAGCAGTACTTC
J gene: TRBJ2-5; D gene: TRBD2; clone size: NA; V gene: TRBV5-1; CDR3 protein: CASSLGLAGVRETQYF; CDR3 DNA: TGCGCCAGCAGCTTGGGACTAGCGGGGGTCCGGGAGACCCAGTACTTC
J gene: TRBJ1-1; D gene: NA; clone size: NA; V gene: TRBV7-2; CDR3 protein: CASSPFAGMNTEAFF; CDR3 DNA: TGTGCCAGCAGTCCTTTTGCAGGCATGAACACTGAAGCTTTCTTT
J gene: TRBJ1-1; D gene: TRBD1; clone size: once; V gene: TRBV18; CDR3 protein: CASSPRSTGEAFF; CDR3 DNA: TGTGCCAGCTCACCACGGTCGACAGGGGAAGCTTTCTTT
J gene: TRBJ2-1; D gene: NA; clone size: few; V gene: TRBV4-1; CDR3 protein: CASSQENRNEQFF; CDR3 DNA: TGCGCCAGCAGCCAAGAAAACAGAAATGAGCAGTTCTTC
J gene: TRBJ1-2; D gene: NA; clone size: NA; V gene: TRBV5-5; CDR3 protein: CASSLEEGRWAYGYTF; CDR3 DNA: TGTGCCAGCAGCTTGGAGGAGGGCCGTTGGGCTTATGGCTACACCTTC
J gene: TRBJ2-7; D gene: NA; clone size: NA; V gene: TRBV5-5; CDR3 protein: CASSLVTPSEQYF; CDR3 DNA: TGTGCCAGCAGCTTGGTAACCCCCAGCGAGCAGTACTTC
J gene: TRBJ2-5; D gene: TRBD1; clone size: NA; V gene: TRBV6-5; CDR3 protein: CASRAPTGVLETQYF; CDR3 DNA: TGTGCCAGCAGGGCCCCGACAGGGGTTCTAGAGACCCAGTACTTC
J gene: TRBJ2-3; D gene: NA; clone size: NA; V gene: TRBV7-2; CDR3 protein: CASSPSGRAAGTDTQYF; CDR3 DNA: TGTGCCAGCAGCCCCTCCGGCAGGGCGGCTGGCACAGATACGCAGTATTTT
J gene: TRBJ1-6; D gene: TRBD1; clone size: NA; V gene: TRBV27; CDR3 protein: CASSFRTGYNSPLHF; CDR3 DNA: TGTGCCAGCAGTTTTAGGACAGGGTATAATTCACCCCTCCACTTT
J gene: TRBJ2-1; D gene: TRBD2; clone size: once; V gene: TRBV4-2; CDR3 protein: CASSQDLMAGDYNEQFF; CDR3 DNA: TGTGCCAGCAGCCAAGATCTTATGGCGGGGGACTACAATGAGCAGTTCTTC
J gene: TRBJ2-4; D gene: TRBD1; clone size: few; V gene: TRBV6-1; CDR3 protein: CASSARATGGIAKNIQYF; CDR3 DNA: TGTGCCAGCAGTGCCCGAGCCACAGGGGGGATAGCCAAAAACATTCAGTACTTC
J gene: TRBJ2-2; D gene: NA; clone size: once; V gene: TRBV6-1; CDR3 protein: CASRAIRTGELFF; CDR3 DNA: TGTGCCAGCAGAGCGATCCGCACCGGGGAGCTGTTTTTT
J gene: TRBJ1-2; D gene: NA; clone size: many; V gene: TRBV6-5; CDR3 protein: CAVRDKTYYGYTF; CDR3 DNA: TGTGCCGTCCGGGACAAGACTTACTATGGCTACACCTTC
J gene: TRBJ1-2; D gene: NA; clone size: few; V gene: TRBV4-1; CDR3 protein: CASSQVTGPGYGYTF; CDR3 DNA: TGCGCCAGCAGCCAAGTAACAGGACCGGGCTATGGCTACACCTTC
J gene: TRBJ1-2; D gene: NA; clone size: NA; V gene: TRBV5-1; CDR3 protein: CASSSGYGYTF; CDR3 DNA: TGCGCCAGCAGCTCAGGGTATGGCTACACCTTC
J gene: TRBJ2-2; D gene: NA; clone size: NA; V gene: TRBV7-8; CDR3 protein: CASSLARSITNTGELFF; CDR3 DNA: TGTGCCAGCAGCTTAGCGCGATCCATCACGAACACCGGGGAGCTGTTTTTT
J gene: TRBJ2-7; D gene: NA; clone size: NA; V gene: TRBV5-1; CDR3 protein: CASSSNTVVSGEQYF; CDR3 DNA: TGCGCCAGCAGCTCGAATACAGTTGTCTCCGGCGAGCAGTACTTC
J gene: TRBJ1-3; D gene: NA; clone size: NA; V gene: TRBV5-4; CDR3 protein: CASSSVLSGNTIYF; CDR3 DNA: TGTGCCAGCAGCTCGGTCCTCTCTGGAAACACCATATATTTT
J gene: TRBJ1-2; D gene: TRBD1; clone size: NA; V gene: TRBV6-5; CDR3 protein: CASKDRGRAF; CDR3 DNA: TGTGCCAGCAAGGACAGGGGTAGAGCCTTC
J gene: TRBJ2-7; D gene: TRBD2; clone size: NA; V gene: TRBV27; CDR3 protein: CASRSLASGDYEQYF; CDR3 DNA: TGTGCCAGCCGTAGTCTTGCTAGCGGGGACTACGAGCAGTACTTC
J gene: TRBJ1-1; D gene: TRBD1; clone size: NA; V gene: TRBV5-1; CDR3 protein: CASSLVQGGTEAFF; CDR3 DNA: TGCGCCAGCAGCTTGGTACAGGGGGGCACTGAAGCTTTCTTT
J gene: TRBJ2-7; D gene: TRBD2; clone size: NA; V gene: TRBV7-2; CDR3 protein: CASSPLSGLAYEQYF; CDR3 DNA: TGTGCCAGCAGCCCCCTTAGCGGACTAGCCTACGAGCAGTACTTC
J gene: TRBJ2-7; D gene: TRBD1; clone size: NA; V gene: TRBV5-4; CDR3 protein: CASSIAGQGSYEQYF; CDR3 DNA: TGTGCCAGCAGCATTGCGGGACAGGGGTCCTACGAGCAGTACTTC
J gene: TRBJ2-7; D gene: TRBD1; clone size: once; V gene: TRBV27; CDR3 protein: CASSFTQGVSSYEQYF; CDR3 DNA: TGTGCCAGCAGTTTCACACAGGGGGTGAGCTCCTACGAGCAGTACTTC
J gene: TRBJ2-7; D gene: TRBD1; clone size: NA; V gene: TRBV4-3; CDR3 protein: CASSHRTGGYEQYF; CDR3 DNA: TGCGCCAGCAGCCATCGGACAGGGGGCTACGAGCAGTACTTC
J gene: TRBJ2-1; D gene: NA; clone size: NA; V gene: TRBV5-5; CDR3 protein: CASSLGQASYNEQFF; CDR3 DNA: TGTGCCAGCAGCTTGGGACAGGCATCCTACAATGAGCAGTTCTTC
J gene: TRBJ1-5; D gene: NA; clone size: NA; V gene: TRBV30; CDR3 protein: CAWSAGRGNQPQHF; CDR3 DNA: TGTGCCTGGAGTGCGGGCAGGGGTAATCAGCCCCAGCATTTT
J gene: TRBJ1-4; D gene: NA; clone size: NA; V gene: TRBV29-1; CDR3 protein: CSVRQAPNEKLFF; CDR3 DNA: TGCAGCGTCCGACAGGCCCCTAATGAAAAACTGTTTTTT
J gene: TRBJ1-4; D gene: NA; clone size: few; V gene: TRBV4-3; CDR3 protein: CASSQEYGARGEKLFF; CDR3 DNA: TGCGCCAGCAGCCAAGAGTATGGGGCCCGAGGTGAAAAACTGTTTTTT
J gene: TRBJ2-5; D gene: NA; clone size: few; V gene: TRBV2; CDR3 protein: CASKGEEETQYF; CDR3 DNA: TGTGCCAGCAAGGGAGAGGAAGAGACCCAGTACTTC
J gene: TRBJ2-1; D gene: NA; clone size: NA; V gene: TRBV9; CDR3 protein: CASSVALVSYEQFF; CDR3 DNA: TGTGCCAGCAGCGTGGCACTAGTAAGCTATGAGCAGTTCTTC
J gene: TRBJ2-6; D gene: TRBD1; clone size: NA; V gene: TRBV5-1; CDR3 protein: CASSGGQGTFTGANVLTF; CDR3 DNA: TGCGCCAGCAGTGGGGGACAGGGGACTTTCACTGGGGCCAACGTCCTGACTTTC
J gene: TRBJ1-6; D gene: NA; clone size: NA; V gene: TRBV14; CDR3 protein: CASSRRGNSPLHF; CDR3 DNA: TGTGCCAGCAGCCGCAGGGGAAATTCACCCCTCCACTTT
J gene: TRBJ2-5; D gene: NA; clone size: once; V gene: TRBV13; CDR3 protein: CASSWGLGGETQYF; CDR3 DNA: TGTGCCAGCAGCTGGGGACTCGGGGGAGAGACCCAGTACTTC
J gene: TRBJ1-1; D gene: NA; clone size: once; V gene: TRBV10-2; CDR3 protein: CASRGLNTEAFF; CDR3 DNA: TGCGCCAGCAGGGGCCTGAACACTGAAGCTTTCTTT
J gene: TRBJ1-1; D gene: TRBD1; clone size: NA; V gene: TRBV4-2; CDR3 protein: CASSPRYQTGENTEAFF; CDR3 DNA: TGTGCCAGCAGCCCCCGATACCAGACAGGGGAGAACACTGAAGCTTTCTTT
J gene: TRBJ2-7; D gene: TRBD1; clone size: NA; V gene: TRBV19; CDR3 protein: CASSRTGTYEQYF; CDR3 DNA: TGTGCCAGTAGTAGGACAGGGACCTACGAGCAGTACTTC
J gene: TRBJ2-7; D gene: TRBD2; clone size: few; V gene: TRBV11-2; CDR3 protein: CASSTSGRDGEQYF; CDR3 DNA: TGTGCCAGCAGCACCAGCGGGAGGGATGGCGAGCAGTACTTC
J gene: TRBJ2-7; D gene: TRBD2; clone size: NA; V gene: TRBV18; CDR3 protein: CASSPGGGPSYEQYF; CDR3 DNA: TGTGCCAGCTCACCCGGCGGGGGGCCGTCTTACGAGCAGTACTTC
J gene: TRBJ2-3; D gene: TRBD2; clone size: NA; V gene: TRBV14; CDR3 protein: CASSRGGAVDTQYF; CDR3 DNA: TGTGCCAGCAGCCGCGGGGGGGCCGTGGATACGCAGTATTTT
J gene: TRBJ2-7; D gene: NA; clone size: NA; V gene: TRBV30; CDR3 protein: CAWSQTHRVIYEQYF; CDR3 DNA: TGTGCCTGGAGCCAAACCCACAGGGTTATCTACGAGCAGTACTTC